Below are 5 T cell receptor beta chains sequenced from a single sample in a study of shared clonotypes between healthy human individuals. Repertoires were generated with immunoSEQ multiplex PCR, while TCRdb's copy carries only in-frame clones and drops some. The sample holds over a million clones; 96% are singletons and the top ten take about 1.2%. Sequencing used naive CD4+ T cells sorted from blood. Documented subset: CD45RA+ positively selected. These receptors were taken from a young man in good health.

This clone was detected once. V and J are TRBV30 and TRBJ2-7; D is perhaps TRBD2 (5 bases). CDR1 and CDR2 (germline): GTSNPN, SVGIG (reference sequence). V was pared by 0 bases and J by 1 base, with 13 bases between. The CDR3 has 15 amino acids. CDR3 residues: CAWSVHGGYSYEQYF. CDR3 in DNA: TGTGCCTGGAGTGTACATGGAGGTTATTCCTACGAGCAGTACTTC.

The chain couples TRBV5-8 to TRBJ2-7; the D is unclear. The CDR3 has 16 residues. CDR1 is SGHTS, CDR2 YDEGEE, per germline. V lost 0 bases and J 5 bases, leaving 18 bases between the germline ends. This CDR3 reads CASSLGRRVINDEQYF. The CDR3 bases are TGTGCCAGCAGCTTGGGGAGACGAGTGATAAACGACGAGCAGTACTTC. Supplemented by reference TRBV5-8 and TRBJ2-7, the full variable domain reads EAGVTQSPTHLIKTRGQQATLRCSPISGHTSVYWYQQALGLGLQFLLWYDEGEERNRGNFPPRFSGRQFPNYSSELNVNALELEDSALYLCASSLGRRVINDEQYFGPGTRLTVT.

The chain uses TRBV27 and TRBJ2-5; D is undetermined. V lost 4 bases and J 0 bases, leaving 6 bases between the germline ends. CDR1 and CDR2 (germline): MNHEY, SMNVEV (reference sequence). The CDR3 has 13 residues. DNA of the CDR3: TGTGCCAGCAGTTATAATAACCAAGAGACCCAGTACTTC. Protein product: CASSYNNQETQYF.

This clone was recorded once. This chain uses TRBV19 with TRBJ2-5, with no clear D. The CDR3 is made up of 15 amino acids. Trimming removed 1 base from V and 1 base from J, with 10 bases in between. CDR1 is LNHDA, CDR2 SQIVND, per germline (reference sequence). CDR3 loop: CASSIVLTSQETQYF. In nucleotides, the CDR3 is TGTGCCAGTAGTATAGTATTAACGAGCCAAGAGACCCAGTACTTC.

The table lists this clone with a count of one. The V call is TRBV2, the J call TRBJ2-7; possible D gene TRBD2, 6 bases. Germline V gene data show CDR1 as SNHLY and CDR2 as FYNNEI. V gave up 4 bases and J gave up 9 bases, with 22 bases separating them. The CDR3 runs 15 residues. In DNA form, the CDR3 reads TGTGCCAGCAGTGTTGAGGCGGCCGCGGGGAACAGGCAGTACTTC. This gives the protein CASSVEAAAGNRQYF.